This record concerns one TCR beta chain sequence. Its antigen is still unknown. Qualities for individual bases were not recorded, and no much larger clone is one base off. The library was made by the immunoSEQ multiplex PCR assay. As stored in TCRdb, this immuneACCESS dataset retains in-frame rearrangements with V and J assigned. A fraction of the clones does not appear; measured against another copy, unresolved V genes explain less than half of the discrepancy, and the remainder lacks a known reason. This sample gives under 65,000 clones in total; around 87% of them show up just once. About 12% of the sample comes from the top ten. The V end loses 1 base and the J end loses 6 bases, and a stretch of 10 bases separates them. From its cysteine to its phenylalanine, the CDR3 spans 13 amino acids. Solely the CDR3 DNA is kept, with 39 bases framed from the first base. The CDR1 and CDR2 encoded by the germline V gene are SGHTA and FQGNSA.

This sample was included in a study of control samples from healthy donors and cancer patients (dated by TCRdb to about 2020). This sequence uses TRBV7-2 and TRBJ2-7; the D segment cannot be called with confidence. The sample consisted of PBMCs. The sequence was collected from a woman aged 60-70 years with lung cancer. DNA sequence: TGTGCCAGCAGCTTAGAGGTGGGGTTCGAGCAGTACTTC. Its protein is CASSLEVGFEQYF.